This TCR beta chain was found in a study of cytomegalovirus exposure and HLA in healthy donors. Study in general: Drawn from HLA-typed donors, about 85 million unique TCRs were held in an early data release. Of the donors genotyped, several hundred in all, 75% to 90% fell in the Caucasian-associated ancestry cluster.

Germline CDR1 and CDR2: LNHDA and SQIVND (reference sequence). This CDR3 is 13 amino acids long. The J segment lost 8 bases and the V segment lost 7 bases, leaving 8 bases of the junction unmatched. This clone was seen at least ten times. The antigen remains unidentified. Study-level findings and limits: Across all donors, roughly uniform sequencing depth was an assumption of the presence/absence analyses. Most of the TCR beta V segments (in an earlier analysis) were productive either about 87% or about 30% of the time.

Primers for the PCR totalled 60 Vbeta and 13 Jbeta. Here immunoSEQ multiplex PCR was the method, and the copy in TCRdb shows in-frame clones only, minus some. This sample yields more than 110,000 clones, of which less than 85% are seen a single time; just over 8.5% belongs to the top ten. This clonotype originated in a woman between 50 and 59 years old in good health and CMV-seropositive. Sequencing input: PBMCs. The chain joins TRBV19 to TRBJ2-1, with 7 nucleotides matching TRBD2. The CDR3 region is CASTPGGRYEQFF. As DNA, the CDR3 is TGTGCCAGTACCCCGGGGGGAAGGTATGAGCAGTTCTTC.